This entry lists 32 T cell receptor beta chains sequenced from one sample in a study of shared clonotypes between healthy human individuals. Here immunoSEQ multiplex PCR was the method, and the copy in TCRdb shows in-frame clones only, minus some. This sample has approximately 400,000 clones, with 96% found just once. The sample comprised memory CD8+ T cells sorted from blood. Sample subset: CD45RO+ cells pooled with CCR7-negative TemRA cells. The receptor source for this set is a man in his thirties or forties in good health.

V gene TRBV14 combines with J gene TRBJ1-3, with D perhaps matching TRBD1 (6 bases). The V gene's germline CDR1 is SGHDN and CDR2 FVKESK. There are 18 residues in the CDR3. V lost 0 bases and J 0 bases, leaving 15 bases between the germline ends. CDR3 region: CASSQDLGQTVSGNTIYF. The DNA for the CDR3 is TGTGCCAGCAGCCAAGATTTAGGACAGACCGTCTCTGGAAACACCATATATTTT.

The rearrangement links TRBV30 to TRBJ1-4; possibly TRBD1 for D (6 bases). Germline-derived CDR1 and CDR2 are GTSNPN and SVGIG (reference sequence). The V end lost 4 bases, the J end lost 7 bases, and 13 bases lay between the germline ends. The CDR3 totals 13 residues. CDR3 region: CAWTRGALEKLFF. Written as DNA, the CDR3 is TGTGCCTGGACTCGGGGGGCGCTTGAAAAACTGTTTTTT.

The chain employs TRBV4-1 and TRBJ2-2, with D perhaps TRBD1 (5 bases). This CDR3 comprises 13 residues. V lost 3 bases, J lost 5 bases, and 7 bases lay in between. From germline, CDR1 is MGHRA and CDR2 YSYEKL. The CDR3 DNA reads TGCGCCAGCAGCCAGACAGTTACCGGGGAGCTGTTTTTT. Translated: CASSQTVTGELFF.

A remark on this clone: Other nucleotide sequences from this sample produce the same CDR3. The chain uses TRBV9 and TRBJ2-7; unclear D gene. This CDR3 is built from 11 residues. The germline CDR1 and CDR2 sequences are SGDLS and YYNGEE. V was pared by 0 bases and J by 4 bases, with 2 bases between. This CDR3 reads CASSVGYEQYF. In nucleotides, the CDR3 is TGTGCCAGCAGCGTAGGGTACGAGCAGTACTTC.

This clone was detected a few times. Other nucleotide sequences in the sample specify the same CDR3. The rearrangement joins TRBV7-3 to TRBJ2-1, with a tentative D call TRBD1 (5 bases). V shed 2 bases and J shed 3 bases, with 5 bases lying between them. Germline CDR1 and CDR2: SGHTA and FQGTGA. The length of the CDR3 is 13 residues. CDR3 bases: TGTGCCAGCAGCTTAGACAGCTACAATGAGCAGTTCTTC. Amino acids: CASSLDSYNEQFF.

V is TRBV27 and J is TRBJ1-2, with TRBD1 matching over 11 bases. Germline CDR1 reads MNHEY; CDR2 reads SMNVEV (reference sequence). V dropped 0 bases and J dropped 7; count of bases not matched to a gene: 4. The CDR3 has 15 residues. The DNA for the CDR3 is TGTGCCAGCAGTTTATCAGGGACAGGGGGAGTTGGCTACACCTTC. Protein: CASSLSGTGGVGYTF.

The J gene is TRBJ2-3, the V gene TRBV5-4; 10 bases align to TRBD1. Per the germline V gene, CDR1 is SGHNT and CDR2 is YYREEE (reference sequence). The CDR3 length is 16 residues. J was trimmed by 6 bases and V by 0 bases; bases with no gene match: 7. CDR3 region: CASSLGPRQGADTQYF. For the CDR3, the DNA is TGTGCCAGCAGCTTGGGGCCCCGACAGGGGGCGGATACGCAGTATTTT.

Only one count was recorded for this clone. The chain uses TRBV20-1 and TRBJ1-2; perhaps TRBD1 as D (5 bases). Per the germline V gene, CDR1 is DFQATT and CDR2 is SNEGSKA (reference sequence). Trimming pared 8 bases from V and 7 bases from J, leaving 14 bases between. The CDR3 has 11 residues. The CDR3 sequence: CSYKRGVGYTF. CDR3 DNA sequence: TGCAGTTATAAGCGGGGGGTTGGCTACACCTTC.

This rearrangement joins TRBV7-9 to TRBJ2-3, with D perhaps matching TRBD1 (6 bases). Germline CDR1 and CDR2: SEHNR and FQNEAQ (reference sequence). V was trimmed by 5 bases and J by 1 base, leaving 10 bases between them. The CDR3 loop spans 14 amino acids. CDR3 bases: TGTGCCAGCAGCCCTGACAGGCGCACAGATACGCAGTATTTT. Translating it yields CASSPDRRTDTQYF.

Only one count was recorded for this clone. CDR3 DNA: TGTGCCCTGGGGGACAGGGGAAATTCACCCCTCCACTTT. Encoded protein: CALGDRGNSPLHF. V is TRBV2 and J is TRBJ1-6, with 10 bases matching TRBD1. Germline CDR1 reads SNHLY; CDR2 reads FYNNEI. J gave up 7 bases and V 11 bases, and 5 bases lay outside the gene matches. This CDR3 region has 13 residues. Complete variable domain (other parts from reference TRBV2 and TRBJ1-6): EPEVTQTPSHQVTQMGQEVILRCVPISNHLYFYWYRQILGQKVEFLVSFYNNEISEKSEIFDDQFSVERPDGSNFTLKIRSTKLEDSAMYFCALGDRGNSPLHFGNGTRLTVT.

The chain carries TRBV5-5 and TRBJ1-2; 9 nucleotides agree with TRBD1. The CDR3 has 17 residues. With 0 bases clipped from V and 3 bases from J, the junction kept 9 bases outside the gene matches. The germline CDR1 and CDR2 sequences are SGHKS and YYEKEE (reference sequence). CDR3 amino acids: CASSLDYEDRGYYGYTF. The CDR3 bases are TGTGCCAGCAGCTTGGATTATGAGGACAGGGGTTACTATGGCTACACCTTC.

The genes are TRBV28 and TRBJ2-3; perhaps D is TRBD1 or TRBD2 (6 bases each). The CDR3 contains 19 residues. The germline gives CDR1 MDHEN, CDR2 SYDVKM. Deletions cut 3 bases from V and 0 bases from J, with 22 bases between. The CDR3 DNA reads as TGTGCCAGCAGTTTCCCCGGGGGCTCTACATCCACTAGCACAGATACGCAGTATTTT. Encoded protein: CASSFPGGSTSTSTDTQYF. The variable domain in full, completed from reference TRBV28 and TRBJ2-3, reads DVKVTQSSRYLVKRTGEKVFLECVQDMDHENMFWYRQDPGLGLRLIYFSYDVKMKEKGDIPEGYSVSREKKERFSLILESASTNQTSMYLCASSFPGGSTSTSTDTQYFGPGTRLTVL.

The chain uses TRBV27 and TRBJ1-1; the D is unclear. Per germline, CDR1 MNHEY and CDR2 SMNVEV (reference sequence). The ends were cut back, 1 base at V and 6 bases at J, with 9 bases in the middle. The CDR3 is made up of 13 amino acids. The CDR3 DNA is TGTGCCAGCAGTTTATTGATGGGTGCTGAAGCTTTCTTT. Its protein product is CASSLLMGAEAFF.

The chain carries TRBV2 and TRBJ1-3; no definite D call. The CDR3 has 11 amino acids. Germline lookup yields CDR1 SNHLY and CDR2 FYNNEI. V dropped 3 bases and J dropped 4 bases, with 1 base sitting between them. In DNA, the CDR3 is TGTGCCAGCAGTGACGGAAACACCATATATTTT. Encoded protein: CASSDGNTIYF.

This clone was counted once. The CDR3 DNA is TGCAGTGCGAATCAGCCCCAGCATTTT. Translation: CSANQPQHF. This chain links TRBV20-1 with TRBJ1-5, with D hard to call. This CDR3 comprises 9 residues. Trimming pared 6 bases from V and 4 bases from J, leaving 1 base between. The germline gives CDR1 DFQATT, CDR2 SNEGSKA (reference sequence).

The chain employs TRBV4-1 and TRBJ2-1; TRBD1 might be the D (5 bases). Germline V gene sequence: CDR1 MGHRA, CDR2 YSYEKL. V was shortened by 8 bases and J by 6 bases, with 11 bases between the two germline ends. This CDR3 has 12 amino acids. In DNA, the CDR3 is TGCGCCAGCCCCACTACAGGCAATGAGCAGTTCTTC. It specifies CASPTTGNEQFF.

Comment on this clone: In the same sample, other DNA sequences code for this CDR3. V usage is TRBV28 and J usage is TRBJ1-5; TRBD1 might be the D (5 bases). Germline V gives CDR1 MDHEN, CDR2 SYDVKM. Trimming removed 6 bases at V and 4 bases at J, with 13 bases between. The CDR3 consists of 14 residues. The CDR3 sequence: CASSPTGRNQPQHF. In nucleotides, the CDR3 is TGTGCCAGCAGCCCAACGGGGCGAAATCAGCCCCAGCATTTT.

This clone was recorded only once. The rearrangement links TRBV6-5 to TRBJ2-5, with D possibly called TRBD1 or TRBD2 (6 bases each). Trimming pared 0 bases from V and 3 bases from J, leaving 14 bases between. CDR1 and CDR2 (germline): MNHEY, SVGAGI. The CDR3 is made up of 16 amino acids. CDR3 nucleotide sequence: TGTGCCAGCAGTTACTCGAAGGAAGGGGGGAAAGAGACCCAGTACTTC. Translated: CASSYSKEGGKETQYF.

The chain is built from TRBV2 and TRBJ2-5; 13 nucleotides line up with TRBD2. Germline lookup yields CDR1 SNHLY and CDR2 FYNNEI. The V gene end was trimmed by 8 bases and the J gene end by 5 bases; junction bases not matched to a gene: 11. This CDR3 has 16 amino acids. The CDR3 sequence is CASATRLAGGPETQYF. CDR3 DNA sequence: TGTGCCAGCGCGACTCGACTAGCGGGAGGTCCGGAGACCCAGTACTTC.

The V and J genes are TRBV4-2 and TRBJ2-7; 13 nucleotides line up with TRBD2. J lost 2 bases, V lost 2 bases, and 9 bases had no gene match. The germline gives CDR1 LGHNA, CDR2 YNFKEQ. The CDR3 is made up of 18 amino acids. CDR3 in amino acids: CASSQLSGTSGTAYEQYF. CDR3 in DNA: TGTGCCAGCAGCCAACTTTCCGGGACTAGCGGGACTGCCTACGAGCAGTACTTC.

The chain links TRBV28 to TRBJ2-7; D might be TRBD1 (6 bases). The V and J ends lost 6 bases and 2 bases respectively, with 11 bases between them. The CDR3 runs to 13 residues. Germline V gene sequence: CDR1 MDHEN, CDR2 SYDVKM. DNA for the CDR3: TGTGCCAGCAGCCTGACAGGCACCTACGAGCAGTACTTC. This codes for CASSLTGTYEQYF.

Note on this clone: The same CDR3 can be traced to other DNA sequences in this sample. V and J are TRBV5-1 and TRBJ2-7; maybe TRBD2 (6 bases). This CDR3 region has 13 residues. The V and J ends lost 7 bases and 0 bases respectively, with 11 bases between them. From germline, CDR1 is SGHRS and CDR2 YFSETQ. The DNA for the CDR3 is TGCGCCAGCTCCCCCGGGAGCTCCTACGAGCAGTACTTC. Encoded protein: CASSPGSSYEQYF.

This clone occurred once. The J gene is TRBJ2-5, the V gene TRBV6-5; no clear D. Germline CDR1 is MNHEY and CDR2 is SVGAGI. The CDR3 totals 14 residues. Trimming pared 6 bases from V and 2 bases from J, leaving 13 bases between. CDR3: CASSPPLRQETQYF. The CDR3 DNA sequence: TGTGCCAGCAGCCCCCCCCTCAGGCAAGAGACCCAGTACTTC.

This clone was picked up one time. This rearrangement joins TRBV19 to TRBJ2-4; TRBD2 matches at 7 bases. The CDR3 contains 16 residues. Unmatched junction bases numbered 7, after V lost 5 bases and J lost 0 bases. Germline V gene sequence: CDR1 LNHDA, CDR2 SQIVND (reference sequence). As DNA, the CDR3 is TGTGCCAGTAGTTATGAAGCGGGGCTAGCCAAAAACATTCAGTACTTC. It is translated as CASSYEAGLAKNIQYF.

This chain connects TRBV12-5 to TRBJ2-1; 10 bases are a match to TRBD2. Germline assignment: CDR1 LGHNT and CDR2 FRNRAP. This CDR3 has 17 amino acids. Trimming took 4 bases from V and 4 from J; bases not matched to a gene: 10. CDR3 bases: TGTGCTAGTGGTTCCGGAATAGCGGGAGGTCCGTACAATGAGCAGTTCTTC. Amino acid sequence: CASGSGIAGGPYNEQFF.

J is TRBJ2-7 and V is TRBV11-2; D is perhaps TRBD2 (5 bases). The ends were cut back, 1 base at V and 2 bases at J, with 9 bases in the middle. Germline V gene lookup returns CDR1 SGHAT and CDR2 FQNNGV. This CDR3 region has 14 residues. The CDR3 sequence is CASSLAGETYEQYF. The CDR3 DNA reads TGTGCCAGCAGCTTAGCCGGGGAAACCTACGAGCAGTACTTC.

The V and J genes are TRBV4-2 and TRBJ2-1; a possible D gene is TRBD2 (7 bases). Looked up from germline, CDR1 is LGHNA and CDR2 is YNFKEQ. The CDR3 runs to 16 residues. Trimming took off 4 bases at V and 4 bases at J, with 17 bases between the two ends. As DNA, the CDR3 is TGTGCCAGCAGCCCCAGTCGGGGGGACAAATACAATGAGCAGTTCTTC. Its protein is CASSPSRGDKYNEQFF.

DNA for the CDR3: TGTGCCAGCAGTTTATTGACAGGGGATTATGGCTACACCTTC. Translating it yields CASSLLTGDYGYTF. V is TRBV28 and J is TRBJ1-2, with 8 bases matching TRBD1. The ends lost 1 base at V and 5 bases at J; junction bases unmatched: 3. The CDR3 spans 14 residues. Germline CDR1 MDHEN, CDR2 SYDVKM.

This clone was observed once. The rearrangement joins TRBV6-6 to TRBJ1-2; no reliable D call. Germline CDR1 reads MNHNY; CDR2 reads SVGAGI (reference sequence). V dropped 3 bases and J dropped 7 bases, with 9 bases sitting between them. This CDR3 comprises 12 residues. The CDR3 nucleotides are TGTGCCAGCAGTTATCTATCGGGTGGCTACACCTTC. It yields the protein CASSYLSGGYTF.

The chain couples TRBV30 to TRBJ1-3; no firm D call. The CDR3 is made up of 10 amino acids. Germline lookup yields CDR1 GTSNPN and CDR2 SVGIG (reference sequence). V was trimmed by 5 bases and J by 9 bases, leaving 8 bases between them. The chain's CDR3 is CAWGRSTIYF. CDR3 bases: TGTGCCTGGGGGCGGAGCACCATATATTTT.

The rearrangement links TRBV10-1 to TRBJ1-4; TRBD1 matches 8 bases. The CDR3 has 14 amino acids. Germline CDR1 WNHNN, CDR2 SYGVQD (reference sequence). V gave up 6 bases and J gave up 4 bases; unmatched junction bases: 4. CDR3: CASRLQGGNEKLFF. DNA for the CDR3: TGCGCCAGCAGGCTACAGGGGGGTAATGAAAAACTGTTTTTT.

CDR3 residues: CASRIAGGRINIQYF. Here the CDR3 DNA reads TGTGCCAGCAGAATAGCGGGGGGCAGAATAAACATTCAGTACTTC. The chain links TRBV13 to TRBJ2-4, with TRBD2 matching over 10 bases. CDR3 size: 15 residues. V lost 6 bases, J lost 6 bases, and 8 bases stayed unmatched. CDR1 and CDR2 from the germline V gene are PRHDT and FYEKMQ (reference sequence). Drawing the rest from reference TRBV13 and TRBJ2-4, the complete variable domain is AAGVIQSPRHLIKEKRETATLKCYPIPRHDTVYWYQQGPGQDPQFLISFYEKMQSDKGSIPDRFSAQQFSDYHSELNMSSLELGDSALYFCASRIAGGRINIQYFGAGTRLSVL.